These 13 T cell receptor beta chains originate from one sample sequenced in a study of identical twins. A single record per CDR3 protein comes from TCRdb applying MiXCR to the 5' RACE reads. The table includes approximately 220,000 distinct CDR3 sequences, less than 9.5% detected once. Sequencing input: memory (CD45RO+) T cells sorted from blood. These receptors originate from a woman aged 18 to 35 in good health.

There are a few counts of this clonotype. The chain combines TRBV9 with TRBJ1-1; D is uncertain. Germline V lookup: CDR1 SGDLS, CDR2 YYNGEE. This CDR3 is 13 amino acids long. Trimming removed 3 bases from V and 5 bases from J, with 11 bases in between. The CDR3 protein is CASSGFGRTEAFF. DNA for the CDR3: TGTGCCAGCAGCGGATTCGGAAGGACTGAAGCTTTCTTT.

In this sample, this clonotype turned up many times. This chain connects TRBV27 to TRBJ2-7; 9 bases agree with TRBD2. This CDR3 comprises 15 residues. Germline lookup yields CDR1 MNHEY and CDR2 SMNVEV (reference sequence). The V gene end was trimmed by 5 bases and the J gene end by 3 bases; junction bases not matched to a gene: 8. The CDR3 sequence: CASSIGLAPYYEQYF. The CDR3 DNA sequence: TGTGCCAGCAGTATCGGACTAGCGCCTTACTACGAGCAGTACTTC.

CDR3 amino acids: CASSLSPHAGLAGGQETQYF. Here the CDR3 DNA reads TGTGCCAGCAGCTTAAGCCCCCATGCCGGACTAGCGGGGGGACAAGAGACCCAGTACTTC. The chain employs TRBV11-2 and TRBJ2-5; TRBD2 agrees at 14 bases. The germline V gene encodes CDR1 SGHAT and CDR2 FQNNGV. V lost 2 bases to trimming and J lost 2 bases; unmatched junction nucleotides: 13. The CDR3 sequence is 20 residues long.

This clonotype was seen more than once but under ten times. One junction end does not reproduce the germline sequence, and a read error may be involved. J is TRBJ2-7 and V is TRBV29-1, with 10 bases lining up with TRBD2. The CDR3 length is 14 residues. The germline gives CDR1 SQVTM, CDR2 ANQGSEA. CDR3 nucleotides: TGCAGCGTGGAAGAGCGGGGGGGAACCTACGAGCAGTACTTC. The encoded protein is CSVEERGGTYEQYF.

The chain combines TRBV11-2 with TRBJ2-3; 9 bases align to TRBD2. Trimming at V came to 7 bases and at J to 0 bases, leaving 5 bases not matched to a gene. The CDR3 length is 15 residues. The V gene's germline CDR1 is SGHAT and CDR2 FQNNGV. CDR3 sequence (DNA): TGTGCCAGCACCTACGGACTAGCGAGCACAGATACGCAGTATTTT. Translation: CASTYGLASTDTQYF.

This rearrangement joins TRBV20-1 to TRBJ1-1, with unresolved D. Per the germline V gene, CDR1 is DFQATT and CDR2 is SNEGSKA (reference sequence). The V end lost 3 bases, the J end lost 5 bases, and 10 bases lay between the germline ends. The CDR3 has 12 residues. The CDR3 reads CSASQRWTEAFF. The CDR3 DNA reads as TGCAGTGCTAGTCAGCGATGGACTGAAGCTTTCTTT.

This clonotype occurred a few times. V is TRBV2 and J is TRBJ1-2; a weak D match, TRBD1 (6 bases). Germline lookup yields CDR1 SNHLY and CDR2 FYNNEI. The ends were cut back, 4 bases at V and 6 bases at J, with 12 bases in the middle. The CDR3 consists of 13 residues. In DNA, the CDR3 is TGTGCCAGCAGTGGAGGGAGGGGGAATGGCTACACCTTC. This translates into CASSGGRGNGYTF. Full variable domain (missing parts from reference TRBV2 and TRBJ1-2): EPEVTQTPSHQVTQMGQEVILRCVPISNHLYFYWYRQILGQKVEFLVSFYNNEISEKSEIFDDQFSVERPDGSNFTLKIRSTKLEDSAMYFCASSGGRGNGYTFGSGTRLTVV.

The chain couples TRBV9 to TRBJ1-4; D remains ambiguous. CDR1 SGDLS and CDR2 YYNGEE come from the germline V gene. The V end lost 4 bases, the J end lost 7 bases, and 11 bases lay between the germline ends. The CDR3 consists of 13 residues. CDR3 in amino acids: CASSPRPREKLFF. CDR3 nucleotides: TGTGCCAGCAGCCCACGACCGCGTGAAAAACTGTTTTTT.

The sample holds many counts of this clonotype. CDR3 nucleotide sequence: TGCGCCAGCCAGACAGGGAATAGAGAGACCCAGTACTTC. Residues: CASQTGNRETQYF. The chain carries TRBV5-1 and TRBJ2-5, with 7 positions matching TRBD1. This CDR3 is 13 amino acids long. Germline CDR1 SGHRS, CDR2 YFSETQ. The J segment lost 4 bases and the V segment lost 7 bases, leaving 7 bases of the junction unmatched.

This clonotype came up a few times. CDR3 amino acids: CASSDRGHRDTQYF. Here the CDR3 DNA reads TGTGCCAGCAGTGACAGGGGGCATAGAGATACGCAGTATTTT. The chain employs TRBV12-3 or TRBV12-4 and TRBJ2-3; 10 nucleotides line up with TRBD1. The CDR3 spans 14 residues. With V trimmed by 5 bases and J by 5 bases, 4 bases remained unmatched.

This clonotype has more than one count but fewer than ten. V gene TRBV5-1 combines with J gene TRBJ1-1; D is unclear. Trimming removed 7 bases from V and 1 base from J, with 14 bases in between. The CDR3 has 14 amino acids. From germline, CDR1 is SGHRS and CDR2 YFSETQ. CDR3 residues: CASGESVSNTEAFF. The CDR3 DNA follows: TGCGCCAGCGGGGAGTCCGTATCGAACACTGAAGCTTTCTTT.

This clonotype was recorded a few times. V and J are TRBV12-3 or TRBV12-4 and TRBJ1-1; D is unresolved. V dropped 2 bases and J dropped 5 bases, with 12 bases sitting between them. The CDR3 is made up of 14 amino acids. The CDR3 reads CASSLTPGRTEAFF. CDR3 DNA sequence: TGTGCCAGCAGTTTAACTCCGGGGAGGACTGAAGCTTTCTTT.

The chain couples TRBV10-3 to TRBJ1-1; 9 positions match TRBD1. The CDR3 has 12 amino acids. After removal of 4 bases from V and 10 bases from J, the junction contained 4 bases not matched to a gene. Germline CDR1 ENHRY, CDR2 SYGVKD. The CDR3, as DNA: TGTGCCATCAGTGGACAGGGGGATGGAGCTTTCTTT. Translation gives CAISGQGDGAFF.